The next 30 T cell receptor beta chains were all read from a single sample in a study of T cell changes during pregnancy in multiple sclerosis. The data were produced by immunoSEQ multiplex PCR, yet TCRdb's version contains in-frame clones alone and is incomplete. The sample holds approximately 65,000 clones, around 92% seen once. The source was CD8+ T cells from peripheral blood mononuclear cells, collected in the third trimester of pregnancy. The receptors come from a female donor in good health, enrolled as a control in a pregnancy study.

This clone showed up just a few times. V usage is TRBV4-3 and J usage is TRBJ2-6, with D perhaps TRBD2 (7 bases). The germline V and J ends were trimmed by 4 bases and 1 base, with 11 bases remaining between them. Germline CDR1 and CDR2: LGHNA and YSLEER. This CDR3 comprises 16 residues. CDR3 region: CASSREGGSGANVLTF. CDR3 in DNA: TGCGCCAGCAGCCGGGAGGGGGGATCTGGGGCCAACGTCCTGACTTTC.

The genes are TRBV7-2 and TRBJ2-7, with 7 nucleotides matching TRBD1. Germline CDR1 SGHTA, CDR2 FQGNSA. V lost 1 base to trimming and J lost 2 bases; unmatched junction nucleotides: 5. The CDR3 consists of 15 residues. CDR3 DNA sequence: TGTGCCAGCAGCTTAGGAGGGACAGCGACCTACGAGCAGTACTTC. Protein product: CASSLGGTATYEQYF.

The V gene is TRBV4-3, the J gene TRBJ1-1; 8 bases align to TRBD1. The CDR3 loop spans 14 amino acids. V lost 3 bases to trimming and J lost 1 base; unmatched junction nucleotides: 1. Per germline, CDR1 LGHNA and CDR2 YSLEER. CDR3 residues: CASSQDRANTEAFF. The CDR3 DNA reads as TGCGCCAGCAGCCAGGACAGGGCGAACACTGAAGCTTTCTTT.

CDR3 sequence: CASSYGTGSYGYTF. The CDR3, as DNA: TGTGCCAGCAGTTACGGGACAGGCTCCTATGGCTACACCTTC. The rearrangement joins TRBV6-5 to TRBJ1-2, with 8 positions matching TRBD1. This CDR3 is 14 amino acids long. Germline V gives CDR1 MNHEY, CDR2 SVGAGI. V lost 2 bases and J lost 4; bases outside the gene matches: 3.

This rearrangement joins TRBV4-3 to TRBJ2-6; D is perhaps TRBD1 (6 bases). With 3 bases removed from V and 2 bases from J, the gap between germline ends came to 11 bases. This CDR3 spans 16 amino acids. Per germline, CDR1 LGHNA and CDR2 YSLEER. The CDR3 is CASSQGSGAGANVLTF. CDR3 sequence (DNA): TGCGCCAGCAGCCAGGGGTCAGGGGCTGGGGCCAACGTCCTGACTTTC.

This chain connects TRBV2 to TRBJ1-1; unclear D gene. The CDR3 has 12 residues. CDR1 and CDR2 (germline): SNHLY, FYNNEI. The germline V and J ends were trimmed by 9 bases and 0 bases, with 8 bases remaining between them. The CDR3 region has the DNA TGTGCCAGTACAGAAGTGAACACTGAAGCTTTCTTT. Its protein product is CASTEVNTEAFF.

This rearrangement joins TRBV4-1 to TRBJ2-7; maybe TRBD2 (5 bases). V lost 3 bases and J 2 bases, leaving 11 bases between the germline ends. Germline V lookup: CDR1 MGHRA, CDR2 YSYEKL. The CDR3 has 14 residues. CDR3 in amino acids: CASSQAGLAYEQYF. DNA for the CDR3: TGCGCCAGCAGCCAGGCAGGACTTGCCTACGAGCAGTACTTC.

This sequence joins TRBV11-3 and TRBJ2-6; a weak D match, TRBD2 (6 bases). Germline values: CDR1 SGHNT, CDR2 YENEEA. V was pared by 2 bases and J by 2 bases, with 16 bases between. This CDR3 region has 18 residues. The CDR3 sequence is CASSLPIRWGAGANVLTF. As DNA, the CDR3 is TGTGCCAGCAGCTTACCTATTCGATGGGGGGCTGGGGCCAACGTCCTGACTTTC. The variable domain in full, completed from reference TRBV11-3 and TRBJ2-6, reads EAGVVQSPRYKIIEKKQPVAFWCNPISGHNTLYWYLQNLGQGPELLIRYENEEAVDDSQLPKDRFSAERLKGVDSTLKIQPAELGDSAVYLCASSLPIRWGAGANVLTFGAGSRLTVL.

The genes are TRBV6-1 and TRBJ1-2; possible D gene TRBD1, 5 bases. This CDR3 has 16 residues. V dropped 2 bases and J dropped 3 bases, with 16 bases sitting between them. Germline CDR1 is MNHNS and CDR2 is SASEGT. As DNA, the CDR3 is TGTGCCAGCAGTGAACTTGGAGGGGACGGGGACTATGGCTACACCTTC. It codes for CASSELGGDGDYGYTF.

CDR3 residues: CASSFGSGANVLTF. The CDR3 region has the DNA TGTGCCAGCAGTTTCGGCTCTGGGGCCAACGTCCTGACTTTC. The gene calls are TRBV27 and TRBJ2-6; the D is unclear. There are 14 residues in the CDR3. The germline V gene encodes CDR1 MNHEY and CDR2 SMNVEV (reference sequence). Trimming removed 3 bases from V and 0 bases from J, with 3 bases in between.

This chain links TRBV10-3 with TRBJ2-7; D unclear. Germline CDR1 is ENHRY and CDR2 is SYGVKD. The CDR3 contains 13 residues. V was trimmed by 2 bases and J by 6 bases, leaving 11 bases between them. CDR3: CAISEIFVFEQYF. For the CDR3, the DNA is TGTGCCATCAGTGAGATTTTCGTGTTCGAGCAGTACTTC.

The gene calls are TRBV25-1 and TRBJ1-1; D is ambiguous. The CDR3 is 14 amino acids. Trimming stripped 2 bases from V and 2 bases from J, with 9 bases between. In germline, CDR1 is MGHDK, CDR2 SYGVNS. This chain's CDR3 is CASSETGGNTEAFF. CDR3 in DNA: TGTGCCAGCAGTGAAACTGGCGGAAACACTGAAGCTTTCTTT.

The chain recombines TRBV7-9 with TRBJ2-5, with D perhaps TRBD1 (5 bases). Germline V gene lookup returns CDR1 SEHNR and CDR2 FQNEAQ (reference sequence). Trimming took off 2 bases at V and 5 bases at J, with 12 bases between the two ends. The CDR3 loop spans 14 amino acids. CDR3 sequence reads: CASSLRRAGETQYF. DNA for the CDR3: TGTGCCAGCAGCTTAAGAAGGGCAGGGGAGACCCAGTACTTC.

This rearrangement joins TRBV15 to TRBJ1-1; TRBD1 agrees at 7 bases. The germline V gene has CDR1 LNHNV and CDR2 YYDKDF (reference sequence). V gave up 1 base and J gave up 5 bases; unmatched junction bases: 4. The CDR3 contains 14 residues. The CDR3 coding sequence is TGTGCCACCAGCAGAGTGACAGGGTATACTGAAGCTTTCTTT. It specifies CATSRVTGYTEAFF. The variable domain in full, with the rest retrieved from reference TRBV15 and TRBJ1-1, is DAMVIQNPRYQVTQFGKPVTLSCSQTLNHNVMYWYQQKSSQAPKLLFHYYDKDFNNEADTPDNFQSRRPNTSFCFLDIRSPGLGDTAMYLCATSRVTGYTEAFFGQGTRLTVV.

This clone came up once. The gene calls are TRBV7-2 and TRBJ1-5; TRBD1 agrees at 9 bases. Per germline, CDR1 SGHTA and CDR2 FQGNSA. The J segment lost 9 bases and the V segment lost 5 bases, leaving 11 bases of the junction unmatched. CDR3 length: 15 residues. The CDR3 DNA reads as TGTGCCAGCAGCCCGGACAGGGGCCTACTATGGCCCCAGCATTTT. It translates to CASSPDRGLLWPQHF.

This chain connects TRBV27 to TRBJ2-3, with TRBD1 matching over 7 bases. V was pared by 2 bases and J by 1 base, with 6 bases of the junction left unmatched. Germline V gives CDR1 MNHEY, CDR2 SMNVEV (reference sequence). CDR3 length: 16 amino acids. CDR3 protein: CASSLSFQGGTDTQYF. The CDR3, as DNA: TGTGCCAGCAGTTTAAGTTTCCAGGGGGGCACAGATACGCAGTATTTT.

The chain combines TRBV5-1 with TRBJ2-7; 9 bases align to TRBD1. The CDR3 consists of 13 residues. Germline trimming cut 4 bases from V and 4 bases from J; bases unmatched to any gene: 3. Germline CDR1 is SGHRS and CDR2 is YFSETQ. In DNA form, the CDR3 reads TGCGCCAGCAGCGCGGGACAGGGTTACGAGCAGTACTTC. Its protein product is CASSAGQGYEQYF.

The CDR3 region has the DNA TGTGCCTGGAGTGTCGGGTCAGCCTCCTACGAGCAGTACTTC. Amino acids: CAWSVGSASYEQYF. V usage is TRBV30 and J usage is TRBJ2-7; D call uncertain. Looked up from germline, CDR1 is GTSNPN and CDR2 is SVGIG (reference sequence). The V end was cut by 0 bases, the J end by 0 bases, with 9 bases between. The CDR3 is 14 residues long.

This chain connects TRBV10-3 to TRBJ2-2; 7 bases agree with TRBD1. Germline lookup yields CDR1 ENHRY and CDR2 SYGVKD. V shed 3 bases, J shed 4 bases, and the junction held 5 bases outside the gene matches. CDR3 length: 15 amino acids. The CDR3 DNA follows: TGTGCCATCAGTGATGGGACAGACTCCACCGGGGAGCTGTTTTTT. It translates to CAISDGTDSTGELFF.

The genes are TRBV27 and TRBJ1-2; a weak D match, TRBD1 (6 bases). The germline gives CDR1 MNHEY, CDR2 SMNVEV (reference sequence). The V end lost 8 bases, the J end lost 4 bases, and 14 bases lay between the germline ends. The CDR3 is made up of 13 amino acids. The CDR3 sequence: CASGTTGFYGYTF. The DNA for the CDR3 is TGTGCCAGCGGCACGACAGGTTTCTATGGCTACACCTTC.

V usage is TRBV19 and J usage is TRBJ2-7, with 7 bases identical to TRBD1. CDR3 length equals 15 residues. Unmatched junction bases numbered 8, after V lost 3 bases and J lost 3 bases. Germline V CDR1 and CDR2: LNHDA, SQIVND (reference sequence). CDR3 amino acids: CASSIVPGQIYEQYF. The CDR3 region has the DNA TGTGCCAGTAGTATTGTCCCGGGACAGATCTACGAGCAGTACTTC. Looking up the rest from reference TRBV19 and TRBJ2-7 gives the full variable domain: DGGITQSPKYLFRKEGQNVTLSCEQNLNHDAMYWYRQDPGQGLRLIYYSQIVNDFQKGDIAEGYSVSREKKESFPLTVTSAQKNPTAFYLCASSIVPGQIYEQYFGPGTRLTVT.

The genes are TRBV4-2 and TRBJ2-3; possibly TRBD2 for D (7 bases). The ends were cut back, 0 bases at V and 4 bases at J, with 14 bases in the middle. The CDR3 is made up of 16 amino acids. The germline V gene encodes CDR1 LGHNA and CDR2 YNFKEQ. The CDR3 nucleotides read TGTGCCAGCAGCCAAGAAGAGGGCGGGGGCTCAGATACGCAGTATTTT. It translates to CASSQEEGGGSDTQYF.

This clone showed up just a few times. The chain couples TRBV7-6 to TRBJ2-2, with 9 bases matching TRBD2. The CDR3 spans 16 residues. The germline V gene has CDR1 SGHVS and CDR2 FNYEAQ. Losses at the gene ends were 5 bases for V and 5 bases for J; bases not matched to a gene: 9. CDR3 nucleotides: TGTGCCAGCAGCCTCGGCGGGGGGGGCCTTACCGGGGAGCTGTTTTTT. It is translated as CASSLGGGGLTGELFF. Together with reference TRBV7-6 and TRBJ2-2, the CDR3 gives the full variable domain: GAGVSQSPRYKVTKRGQDVALRCDPISGHVSLYWYRQALGQGPEFLTYFNYEAQQDKSGLPNDRFSAERPEGSISTLTIQRTEQRDSAMYRCASSLGGGGLTGELFFGEGSRLTVL.

J is TRBJ2-3 and V is TRBV5-6; D call uncertain. Germline CDR1 reads SGHDT; CDR2 reads YYEEEE. V was pared by 0 bases and J by 2 bases, with 10 bases between. CDR3 size: 15 residues. CDR3 in amino acids: CASSLVPTDTDTQYF. DNA of the CDR3: TGTGCCAGCAGCTTGGTACCCACAGACACAGATACGCAGTATTTT.

The chain couples TRBV2 to TRBJ2-7; a possible D gene is TRBD1 (6 bases). Germline-derived CDR1 and CDR2 are SNHLY and FYNNEI. V was clipped by 6 bases and J by 2 bases, with 8 bases between them. There are 12 residues in the CDR3. The CDR3 sequence is CASRTGPYEQYF. In DNA, the CDR3 is TGTGCCAGCAGGACAGGTCCCTACGAGCAGTACTTC.

The J gene is TRBJ2-1, the V gene TRBV7-3; 13 bases are a match to TRBD2. V lost 6 bases to trimming and J lost 2 bases; unmatched junction nucleotides: 13. The CDR3 contains 19 residues. The germline V gene has CDR1 SGHTA and CDR2 FQGTGA. CDR3 nucleotide sequence: TGTGCCAGCAGTTTACTAGCGGGGGGGACGTCCGGGGCCTACAATGAGCAGTTCTTC. This encodes CASSLLAGGTSGAYNEQFF.

The chain uses TRBV27 and TRBJ1-1; 10 bases are shared with TRBD1. The CDR3 spans 15 residues. J lost 3 bases, V lost 5 bases, and 6 bases had no gene match. Germline V gene sequence: CDR1 MNHEY, CDR2 SMNVEV (reference sequence). CDR3 in amino acids: CASSLDRGPDTEAFF. The CDR3 region has the DNA TGTGCCAGCAGTCTAGACAGGGGGCCTGACACTGAAGCTTTCTTT.

The chain links TRBV4-3 to TRBJ2-7; no reliable D call. V lost 0 bases and J 2 bases, leaving 8 bases between the germline ends. The CDR3 is 14 amino acids. Per the germline V gene, CDR1 is LGHNA and CDR2 is YSLEER. The CDR3 DNA is TGCGCCAGCAGCCAAGATGACAAGACCTACGAGCAGTACTTC. Translated: CASSQDDKTYEQYF.

The gene calls are TRBV27 and TRBJ2-2; 7 bases fit TRBD2. The CDR3 length is 16 residues. V lost 6 bases and J lost 1; bases outside the gene matches: 8. The germline V gene has CDR1 MNHEY and CDR2 SMNVEV (reference sequence). CDR3 loop: CASSPGWGGNTGELFF. The CDR3 DNA follows: TGTGCCAGCAGCCCGGGTTGGGGGGGGAACACCGGGGAGCTGTTTTTT.

The genes are TRBV7-6 and TRBJ2-7; a possible D gene is TRBD2 (7 bases). V shed 6 bases and J shed 4 bases, with 13 bases lying between them. The CDR3 has 13 residues. Germline CDR1 SGHVS, CDR2 FNYEAQ. This chain's CDR3 is CASSLGGPYEQYF. The CDR3 nucleotides read TGTGCCAGCAGTCTGGGGGGGCCTTACGAGCAGTACTTC.